The rows below give T cell receptor beta chains drawn from one sample of a study of CD8+ T cells in alopecia areata. Clones were sequenced by immunoSEQ multiplex PCR, and TCRdb holds only the in-frame ones, with some missing. This sample carries approximately 280,000 clones, 55% to 70% of them seen once, and the ten largest clones take under 2%. The specimen comprised CD4+ T cells sorted from blood, sampled at week 24, from a patient treated with tofacitinib. These receptors came from a human donor with alopecia areata. Both conserved end residues are part of each CDR3. The order of the fields is V gene, clone size, D gene, J gene, CDR3 protein, CDR3 DNA. D genes are given only for firm matches. The size of a clone is reported for some rows only, either as once, few or many, or as a class for expanded clones.

v_gene: TRBV10-3; abundance: -; d_gene: TRBD2; j_gene: TRBJ2-5; CDR3aa: CAISGERGGIQETQYF; CDR3nt: TGTGCCATCAGTGGAGAACGCGGGGGGATCCAAGAGACCCAGTACTTC
v_gene: TRBV6-6; abundance: -; d_gene: TRBD1; j_gene: TRBJ2-2; CDR3aa: CASSYLGQDTGELFF; CDR3nt: TGTGCCAGCAGTTACCTCGGACAGGACACCGGGGAGCTGTTTTTT
v_gene: TRBV29-1; abundance: few; d_gene: -; j_gene: TRBJ2-2; CDR3aa: CSVEPGSNTGELFF; CDR3nt: TGCAGCGTTGAACCAGGAAGCAACACCGGGGAGCTGTTTTTT
v_gene: TRBV2; abundance: -; d_gene: -; j_gene: TRBJ1-4; CDR3aa: CASRGEFNEKLFF; CDR3nt: TGTGCCAGCAGAGGAGAGTTTAATGAAAAACTGTTTTTT
v_gene: TRBV2; abundance: -; d_gene: -; j_gene: TRBJ2-3; CDR3aa: CASRAGRHTDTQYF; CDR3nt: TGTGCCAGCAGGGCGGGACGGCACACAGATACGCAGTATTTT
v_gene: TRBV5-4; abundance: -; d_gene: -; j_gene: TRBJ2-5; CDR3aa: CASSLASSETQYF; CDR3nt: TGTGCCAGCAGCCTAGCGTCTTCCGAGACCCAGTACTTC
v_gene: TRBV2; abundance: -; d_gene: TRBD1; j_gene: TRBJ2-5; CDR3aa: CASSVLTGKETQYF; CDR3nt: TGTGCCAGCAGCGTACTGACAGGGAAAGAGACCCAGTACTTC
v_gene: TRBV5-1; abundance: -; d_gene: TRBD1; j_gene: TRBJ1-2; CDR3aa: CASSKEGDSYGYTF; CDR3nt: TGCGCCAGCAGCAAGGAAGGGGACAGCTATGGCTACACCTTC
v_gene: TRBV6-4; abundance: -; d_gene: -; j_gene: TRBJ1-2; CDR3aa: CASRRFEGADGYTF; CDR3nt: TGTGCCAGCAGAAGATTTGAGGGCGCCGATGGCTACACCTTC
v_gene: TRBV7-9; abundance: -; d_gene: TRBD2; j_gene: TRBJ2-1; CDR3aa: CASIPTGGQQFF; CDR3nt: TGTGCCAGCATCCCCACGGGGGGACAGCAGTTCTTC
v_gene: TRBV29-1; abundance: -; d_gene: -; j_gene: TRBJ1-3; CDR3aa: CSFTDGGNTIYF; CDR3nt: TGCAGCTTCACGGACGGTGGAAACACCATATATTTT
v_gene: TRBV29-1; abundance: -; d_gene: -; j_gene: TRBJ1-2; CDR3aa: CSSNRAGYGYTF; CDR3nt: TGCAGCTCCAACAGGGCTGGGTATGGCTACACCTTC
v_gene: TRBV4-3; abundance: -; d_gene: -; j_gene: TRBJ1-3; CDR3aa: CASSQDVAVQVANTIYF; CDR3nt: TGCGCCAGCAGCCAAGATGTAGCGGTCCAGGTCGCGAACACCATATATTTT
v_gene: TRBV4-1; abundance: -; d_gene: -; j_gene: TRBJ1-1; CDR3aa: CASSQGGWSTEAFF; CDR3nt: TGCGCCAGCAGCCAAGGAGGGTGGAGCACTGAAGCTTTCTTT
v_gene: TRBV10-3; abundance: few; d_gene: TRBD2; j_gene: TRBJ2-7; CDR3aa: CAISVRGDEQYF; CDR3nt: TGTGCCATCAGCGTTCGGGGGGACGAGCAGTACTTC
v_gene: TRBV6-5; abundance: -; d_gene: TRBD1; j_gene: TRBJ1-2; CDR3aa: CASRGQTYGYTF; CDR3nt: TGTGCCAGCAGGGGACAGACCTATGGCTACACCTTC
v_gene: TRBV30; abundance: few; d_gene: TRBD1; j_gene: TRBJ1-5; CDR3aa: CAWSVQGARAQHF; CDR3nt: TGTGCCTGGAGTGTACAGGGGGCAAGGGCCCAGCATTTT
v_gene: TRBV4-3; abundance: -; d_gene: -; j_gene: TRBJ1-6; CDR3aa: CASSQDLPGNSPLHF; CDR3nt: TGCGCCAGCAGCCAAGATCTCCCGGGGAACTCACCCCTCCACTTT
v_gene: TRBV6-5; abundance: -; d_gene: TRBD1; j_gene: TRBJ1-4; CDR3aa: CASRGQEHEKLFF; CDR3nt: TGTGCCAGCAGGGGACAGGAACATGAAAAACTGTTTTTT
v_gene: TRBV30; abundance: -; d_gene: -; j_gene: TRBJ1-2; CDR3aa: CAWRRTTGGYTF; CDR3nt: TGTGCCTGGAGGCGGACAACAGGGGGCTACACCTTC
v_gene: TRBV30; abundance: -; d_gene: TRBD1; j_gene: TRBJ1-2; CDR3aa: CAWRDRQNWNYGYTF; CDR3nt: TGTGCCTGGAGGGACAGGCAAAACTGGAACTATGGCTACACCTTC
v_gene: TRBV9; abundance: many; d_gene: -; j_gene: TRBJ2-4; CDR3aa: CASSVSADPKNIQYF; CDR3nt: TGTGCCAGCAGCGTATCGGCAGATCCCAAAAACATTCAGTACTTC
v_gene: TRBV6-6; abundance: -; d_gene: -; j_gene: TRBJ2-7; CDR3aa: CASSDPIRNYEQYF; CDR3nt: TGTGCCAGCTCCGACCCGATAAGGAACTACGAGCAGTACTTC
v_gene: TRBV10-3; abundance: -; d_gene: -; j_gene: TRBJ1-6; CDR3aa: CAIRPTGYNSPLHF; CDR3nt: TGTGCCATCAGGCCGACAGGCTATAATTCACCCCTCCACTTT
v_gene: TRBV9; abundance: -; d_gene: -; j_gene: TRBJ1-2; CDR3aa: CASSVGGPGHGYTF; CDR3nt: TGTGCCAGCAGCGTAGGGGGACCGGGCCATGGCTACACCTTC
v_gene: TRBV5-4; abundance: once; d_gene: -; j_gene: TRBJ1-1; CDR3aa: CASSLYHSMNTEAFF; CDR3nt: TGTGCCAGCAGCTTATACCATAGCATGAACACTGAAGCTTTCTTT
v_gene: TRBV5-6; abundance: -; d_gene: -; j_gene: TRBJ2-3; CDR3aa: CASSSAGLVPRSTDTQYF; CDR3nt: TGTGCCAGCAGCTCTGCAGGGCTCGTCCCCCGTAGCACAGATACGCAGTATTTT
v_gene: TRBV29-1; abundance: -; d_gene: -; j_gene: TRBJ1-2; CDR3aa: CSVVDRSNYGYTF; CDR3nt: TGCAGCGTTGTGGACAGATCTAACTATGGCTACACCTTC
v_gene: TRBV6-5; abundance: -; d_gene: TRBD1; j_gene: TRBJ2-5; CDR3aa: CASSSWDRTQETQYF; CDR3nt: TGTGCCAGCAGTTCTTGGGACAGAACCCAAGAGACCCAGTACTTC
v_gene: TRBV29-1; abundance: few; d_gene: -; j_gene: TRBJ2-7; CDR3aa: CSVGNRETGYEQYF; CDR3nt: TGCAGCGTTGGAAACAGGGAGACGGGCTACGAGCAGTACTTC
v_gene: TRBV6-6; abundance: -; d_gene: TRBD2; j_gene: TRBJ2-3; CDR3aa: CASSPSSGGADTQYF; CDR3nt: TGTGCCAGCAGTCCGTCTAGCGGGGGCGCAGATACGCAGTATTTT
v_gene: TRBV2; abundance: -; d_gene: -; j_gene: TRBJ1-6; CDR3aa: CASSTDNSPLHF; CDR3nt: TGTGCCAGCAGTACCGATAATTCACCCCTCCACTTT
v_gene: TRBV4-2; abundance: -; d_gene: TRBD2; j_gene: TRBJ2-7; CDR3aa: CASSQDGLAGGEQYF; CDR3nt: TGTGCCAGCAGCCAAGATGGGCTAGCGGGGGGGGAGCAGTACTTC
v_gene: TRBV30; abundance: -; d_gene: -; j_gene: TRBJ1-1; CDR3aa: CAWSPGHFAWGGTEAFF; CDR3nt: TGTGCCTGGAGTCCCGGCCATTTCGCGTGGGGGGGCACTGAAGCTTTCTTT
v_gene: TRBV29-1; abundance: few; d_gene: -; j_gene: TRBJ1-3; CDR3aa: CSVAQGVGNTIYF; CDR3nt: TGCAGCGTTGCCCAGGGAGTGGGAAACACCATATATTTT
v_gene: TRBV29-1; abundance: -; d_gene: -; j_gene: TRBJ1-2; CDR3aa: CSVAPRSNYGYTF; CDR3nt: TGCAGCGTCGCCCCCCGGTCCAACTATGGCTACACCTTC
v_gene: TRBV30; abundance: once; d_gene: TRBD1; j_gene: TRBJ1-6; CDR3aa: CAWSGMGQGPYSPLHF; CDR3nt: TGTGCCTGGAGTGGTATGGGACAGGGCCCTTATTCACCCCTCCACTTT